One and the same sample provided the 32 T cell receptor beta chains below, sequenced in a study of vaccination and CD4 T cells after COVID-19. Sequenced with the Oncomine TCR Beta short-read assay was DNA taken from cultured CD4+ T cells. Via MiXCR, TCRdb re-called the PCR reads, giving one row per CDR3 protein. The sample has 15,000 to 20,000 distinct CDR3 sequences, about 40% seen once; the top ten hold about 3.5%. What these receptors recognize is not known. Sample treatment: 10-day PBMC culture with coronavirus spike peptide pools or control peptides (ViraFEST assay). Sequencing was performed on CD4+ T cells from blood, cultured in vitro. The receptors shown here come from a human donor who had recovered from COVID-19.

This clonotype was observed a single time. The chain carries TRBV28 and TRBJ1-1, with D unresolved. Germline CDR1 is MDHEN and CDR2 is SYDVKM. The V and J ends lost 1 base and 4 bases respectively, with 7 bases between them. This CDR3 contains 13 residues. The CDR3 DNA reads as TGTGCCAGCAGTTTATATGGTGGCACTGAAGCTTTCTTT. This translates into CASSLYGGTEAFF.

The V and J genes are TRBV12-3 or TRBV12-4 and TRBJ1-2, with TRBD1 matching over 9 bases. CDR3 length: 12 residues. Unmatched junction bases numbered 5, after V lost 7 bases and J lost 8 bases. CDR3 protein: CASTRTGVGYTF. In DNA, the CDR3 is TGTGCCAGCACCCGGACAGGGGTCGGCTACACCTTC.

This clonotype was seen more than once but under ten times. V gene TRBV30 combines with J gene TRBJ1-6; no reliable D call. Germline CDR1 and CDR2: GTSNPN and SVGIG (reference sequence). The CDR3 has 13 amino acids. Trimming pared 3 bases from V and 8 bases from J, leaving 11 bases between. This CDR3 is CAWRKHPDSPLHF. In DNA form, the CDR3 reads TGTGCCTGGAGAAAGCACCCGGATTCACCCCTCCACTTT.

This rearrangement joins TRBV2 to TRBJ2-5; TRBD2 might be the D (6 bases). There are 14 residues in the CDR3. Trimming left V 5 bases short and J 7 bases short, with 17 bases between. The germline gives CDR1 SNHLY, CDR2 FYNNEI. The CDR3 spells CASSPWGVFVTQYF. CDR3 DNA: TGTGCCAGCAGTCCCTGGGGGGTTTTTGTGACCCAGTACTTC.

The chain joins TRBV10-2 to TRBJ2-1, with 8 bases fitting TRBD1. After removal of 4 bases from V and 8 bases from J, the junction contained 13 bases not matched to a gene. The CDR3 extends over 16 amino acids. Germline CDR1 reads WSHSY; CDR2 reads SAAADI. Here the CDR3 DNA reads TGCGCCAGCAGTGGAGCGCAGGGGGCGTTGGTTGATGAGCAGTTCTTC. As protein: CASSGAQGALVDEQFF.

The chain joins TRBV7-9 to TRBJ2-5, with 8 bases aligning to TRBD2. Trimming at V came to 5 bases and at J to 5 bases, leaving 16 bases not matched to a gene. CDR1 and CDR2 (germline): SEHNR, FQNEAQ (reference sequence). This CDR3 is 17 amino acids long. CDR3 DNA: TGTGCCAGCAGCCCTAGTCAAATAGCGGGATTAGTGGAGACCCAGTACTTC. This translates into CASSPSQIAGLVETQYF.

The rearrangement links TRBV4-2 to TRBJ2-2; D is ambiguous. This CDR3 comprises 16 residues. Germline V gene sequence: CDR1 LGHNA, CDR2 YNFKEQ. V lost 1 base and J lost 2, with 11 bases in between. CDR3 protein: CASSQASATNTGELFF. As DNA, the CDR3 is TGTGCCAGCAGCCAAGCCTCAGCTACTAACACCGGGGAGCTGTTTTTT.

This CDR3 is CSARDPTGGGETQYF. Written as DNA, the CDR3 is TGCAGTGCTAGAGATCCAACAGGGGGCGGGGAGACCCAGTACTTC. The chain links TRBV20-1 to TRBJ2-5, with TRBD1 identical over 9 bases. Looked up from germline, CDR1 is DFQATT and CDR2 is SNEGSKA (reference sequence). The CDR3 is 15 amino acids. J lost 5 bases, V lost 0 bases, and 7 bases had no gene match.

The chain combines TRBV7-9 with TRBJ1-1, with TRBD1 matching over 8 bases. After removal of 1 base from V and 3 bases from J, the junction contained 10 bases not matched to a gene. The CDR3 covers 17 residues. In germline, CDR1 is SEHNR, CDR2 FQNEAQ (reference sequence). In DNA, the CDR3 is TGTGCCAGCAGCTTAGGTACAGGGGGGTTGGGGGACACTGAAGCTTTCTTT. This codes for CASSLGTGGLGDTEAFF.

This clonotype was detected only a few times. DNA for the CDR3: TGTGCCAGCAGCGGGACAGCTAATGAAAAACTGTTTTTT. Protein product: CASSGTANEKLFF. The chain couples TRBV7-2 to TRBJ1-4; TRBD1 matches 7 bases. This CDR3 contains 13 residues. Trimming cost V 5 bases and J 3 bases; bases outside gene matches: 0. Germline V gene sequence: CDR1 SGHTA, CDR2 FQGNSA.

The J gene is TRBJ1-6, the V gene TRBV20-1; 7 nucleotides agree with TRBD1. The CDR3 loop spans 16 amino acids. The V and J ends lost 5 bases and 5 bases, in that order; junction bases with no gene match: 12. The germline V gene encodes CDR1 DFQATT and CDR2 SNEGSKA (reference sequence). CDR3 sequence reads: CSAHDFRQGDNSPLHF. CDR3 coding DNA: TGCAGTGCTCACGATTTCCGACAGGGTGATAATTCACCCCTCCACTTT.

The chain carries TRBV19 and TRBJ2-7; 11 nucleotides match TRBD2. The V gene end was trimmed by 4 bases and the J gene end by 2 bases; junction bases not matched to a gene: 7. The CDR3 is made up of 16 amino acids. Looked up from germline, CDR1 is LNHDA and CDR2 is SQIVND (reference sequence). The CDR3 sequence is CASSTALAGGPYEQYF. CDR3 coding DNA: TGTGCCAGTAGTACCGCCCTAGCGGGAGGTCCCTACGAGCAGTACTTC.

This chain joins TRBV12-3 or TRBV12-4 and TRBJ1-1; D not certain. This CDR3 has 12 residues. V was clipped by 3 bases and J by 7 bases, with 9 bases between them. The CDR3: CASSFEISEAFF. CDR3 bases: TGTGCCAGCAGTTTTGAGATAAGTGAAGCTTTCTTT.

V usage is TRBV20-1 and J usage is TRBJ2-3, with TRBD1 as a possible D gene (5 bases). Trimming pared 1 base from V and 5 bases from J, leaving 13 bases between. There are 14 residues in the CDR3. Per germline, CDR1 DFQATT and CDR2 SNEGSKA (reference sequence). The CDR3 reads CSARGQLWRDTQYF. As DNA, the CDR3 is TGCAGTGCTAGAGGACAGCTTTGGAGAGATACGCAGTATTTT.

This clonotype was observed a few times. The rearrangement uses TRBV7-2 and TRBJ2-7, with D possibly being TRBD1 (5 bases). Germline V CDR1 and CDR2: SGHTA, FQGNSA. The V and J ends lost 5 bases and 2 bases respectively, with 13 bases between them. The CDR3 has 14 residues. CDR3 residues: CASSVAGRTYEQYF. Here the CDR3 DNA reads TGTGCCAGCAGCGTGGCAGGGCGAACCTACGAGCAGTACTTC.

The CDR3 reads CASSFVGLSGANVLTF. The CDR3 bases are TGTGCCAGCAGTTTTGTGGGGTTATCCGGGGCCAACGTCCTGACTTTC. The V call is TRBV12-3 or TRBV12-4, the J call TRBJ2-6; D remains unclear. V gave up 3 bases and J gave up 4 bases, with 13 bases separating them. The CDR3 is 16 residues long.

This clonotype was seen a few times. The chain links TRBV28 to TRBJ2-3, with unresolved D. Germline values: CDR1 MDHEN, CDR2 SYDVKM. V lost 3 bases and J lost 6, with 13 bases in between. CDR3 length: 14 amino acids. The CDR3 nucleotides read TGTGCCAGCAGTTTCAATTCCGGATGGGATACGCAGTATTTT. Amino acid sequence: CASSFNSGWDTQYF.

V is TRBV10-1 and J is TRBJ2-1, with D uncertain. The CDR3 totals 17 residues. The germline CDR1 and CDR2 sequences are WNHNN and SYGVQD (reference sequence). V was cut by 1 base and J by 2 bases, with 15 bases left in between. CDR3 protein: CASSEFAPRDPYNEQFF. The CDR3 DNA reads as TGCGCCAGCAGTGAGTTTGCCCCCCGAGACCCCTACAATGAGCAGTTCTTC.

This clonotype is medium-sized by share. This chain links TRBV21-1 with TRBJ2-5. TRBV21-1 is labeled a pseudogene. CDR3 length equals 14 residues. The CDR3 region is CASSKLEYQETQYF. The DNA for the CDR3 is TGTGCCAGCAGCAAACTTGAGTACCAAGAGACCCAGTACTTC.

This clonotype has just one count. The chain combines TRBV5-1 with TRBJ2-3; D is unresolved. This CDR3 is 15 amino acids long. Trimming left V 0 bases short and J 0 bases short, with 8 bases between. Germline V CDR1 and CDR2: SGHRS, YFSETQ. The CDR3: CASSLGGRSTDTQYF. CDR3 nucleotide sequence: TGCGCCAGCAGCTTGGGCGGAAGAAGCACAGATACGCAGTATTTT.

In this sample, this clonotype turned up a few times. The V call is TRBV30, the J call TRBJ1-5; 7 bases align to TRBD1. This CDR3 is 15 amino acids long. Germline V gene lookup returns CDR1 GTSNPN and CDR2 SVGIG (reference sequence). V gave up 1 base and J gave up 5 bases; unmatched junction bases: 8. The CDR3 region is CAWSGWDRNHQPQHF. DNA of the CDR3: TGTGCCTGGAGTGGCTGGGACAGAAACCATCAGCCCCAGCATTTT.

The sample holds a few counts of this clonotype. The V call is TRBV20-1, the J call TRBJ2-5, with 8 positions matching TRBD2. Germline-derived CDR1 and CDR2 are DFQATT and SNEGSKA (reference sequence). The CDR3 totals 14 residues. Trimming removed 6 bases from V and 0 bases from J; junction bases left unmatched: 6. CDR3 coding DNA: TGCAGTGCAATCGGACTAGCCCACCAAGAGACCCAGTACTTC. Its translation: CSAIGLAHQETQYF.

The chain carries TRBV27 and TRBJ2-7; 11 bases are shared with TRBD2. The trim removed 6 bases at V and 3 bases at J, leaving 7 bases unmatched. Germline loops: CDR1 MNHEY, CDR2 SMNVEV (reference sequence). The CDR3 spans 15 residues. The chain's CDR3 is CASRAPSGRLYEQYF. For the CDR3, the DNA is TGTGCCAGCAGAGCCCCTAGCGGGAGGCTCTACGAGCAGTACTTC.

The chain combines TRBV5-4 with TRBJ2-3; 8 bases are shared with TRBD1. Germline lookup yields CDR1 SGHNT and CDR2 YYREEE (reference sequence). Trimming cost V 1 base and J 0 bases; bases outside gene matches: 1. This CDR3 region has 15 residues. The CDR3 sequence is CASSLRDRSTDTQYF. For the CDR3, the DNA is TGTGCCAGCAGCTTGAGGGACAGGAGCACAGATACGCAGTATTTT.

This clonotype was detected a few times. The chain couples TRBV7-2 to TRBJ2-3, with 8 bases fitting TRBD2. Per germline, CDR1 SGHTA and CDR2 FQGNSA. V lost 1 base, J lost 6 bases, and 9 bases stayed unmatched. The CDR3 sequence is 16 residues long. CDR3 nucleotide sequence: TGTGCCAGCAGCTTAGAAAGGCGGGAGGCATGGGATACGCAGTATTTT. It specifies CASSLERREAWDTQYF. The full variable domain, in which reference TRBV7-2 and TRBJ2-3 provide the parts outside the CDR3, is GAGVSQSPSNKVTEKGKDVELRCDPISGHTALYWYRQSLGQGLEFLIYFQGNSAPDKSGLPSDRFSAERTGGSVSTLTIQRTQQEDSAVYLCASSLERREAWDTQYFGPGTRLTVL.

The rearrangement uses TRBV5-4 and TRBJ2-1; 7 positions agree with TRBD1. Germline V gives CDR1 SGHNT, CDR2 YYREEE (reference sequence). Germline trimming cut 2 bases from V and 0 bases from J; bases unmatched to any gene: 8. The CDR3 loop spans 17 amino acids. CDR3 nucleotide sequence: TGTGCCAGCAGCTTCGGCCTGGACAGGAACTCCTACAATGAGCAGTTCTTC. Translating gives CASSFGLDRNSYNEQFF.

There are a few counts of this clonotype. This sequence joins TRBV20-1 and TRBJ2-5, with 7 bases fitting TRBD2. Losses at the gene ends were 5 bases for V and 3 bases for J; bases not matched to a gene: 6. Germline lookup yields CDR1 DFQATT and CDR2 SNEGSKA (reference sequence). The CDR3 is 13 amino acids. The CDR3 region is CSAAGTNEETQYF. The CDR3 DNA reads TGCAGTGCTGCCGGGACTAACGAAGAGACCCAGTACTTC.

The chain uses TRBV30 and TRBJ2-1; TRBD1 matches at 7 bases. The trim removed 8 bases at V and 3 bases at J, leaving 4 bases unmatched. Germline loops: CDR1 GTSNPN, CDR2 SVGIG (reference sequence). The CDR3 loop spans 12 amino acids. CDR3 sequence: CAGRQGYNEQFF. The CDR3 DNA reads as TGTGCCGGAAGACAGGGCTACAATGAGCAGTTCTTC.

The chain combines TRBV7-8 with TRBJ2-3; D gene unclear. The CDR3 loop spans 15 amino acids. Germline lookup yields CDR1 SGHVS and CDR2 FQNEAQ. The ends were cut back, 0 bases at V and 2 bases at J, with 9 bases in the middle. The CDR3 DNA is TGTGCCAGCAGCTTAGCGCGGCAGAACACAGATACGCAGTATTTT. Protein: CASSLARQNTDTQYF.

This chain links TRBV6-2 or TRBV6-3 with TRBJ2-7; D remains unclear. With 5 bases removed from V and 0 bases from J, the gap between germline ends came to 14 bases. Germline CDR1 reads MNHEY; CDR2 reads SVGEGT. The CDR3 loop spans 15 amino acids. CDR3 amino acids: CASSPSSSRSYEQYF. The CDR3 DNA reads TGTGCCAGCAGTCCGTCCTCGTCCCGCTCCTACGAGCAGTACTTC.

This clonotype has more than one count but fewer than ten. CDR3 in amino acids: CASALGVGEKLFF. CDR3 DNA: TGTGCCAGCGCCCTCGGGGTTGGGGAAAAACTGTTTTTT. V usage is TRBV7-8 and J usage is TRBJ1-4; D remains ambiguous. Trimming took 8 bases from V and 8 from J, leaving 15 bases between them. The germline V gene encodes CDR1 SGHVS and CDR2 FQNEAQ. The length of the CDR3 is 13 residues.

The chain couples TRBV7-9 to TRBJ2-1; 7 nucleotides line up with TRBD2. The germline V gene encodes CDR1 SEHNR and CDR2 FQNEAQ (reference sequence). V lost 11 bases and J lost 2; bases outside the gene matches: 9. The CDR3 has 14 amino acids. The CDR3 spells CAGASGNTYNEQFF. Written as DNA, the CDR3 is TGTGCCGGCGCCAGCGGGAATACCTACAATGAGCAGTTCTTC.